The source of this T cell receptor (beta chain) is a study of T cell responses to AZD1222 COVID-19 vaccine. The repertoire was sequenced with immunoSEQ multiplex PCR; TCRdb's copy has only in-frame clones and lacks some. The table records about 99,000 clones, approximately 90% of them present only once. This CDR3 region has 14 residues. The V gene's germline CDR1 is SGHVS and CDR2 FQNEAQ. Deletions cut 4 bases from V and 2 bases from J, with 10 bases between. The material was peripheral blood, obtained 28 days after the second AZD1222 dose. This receptor was identified in an adult who received the AZD1222 COVID-19 vaccine. This rearrangement joins TRBV7-8 to TRBJ2-3, with D possibly TRBD1 on 5 matching bases. The CDR3 is CASSWGGLTDTQYF. In DNA, the CDR3 is TGTGCCAGCAGCTGGGGCGGTCTCACAGATACGCAGTATTTT.